Below, 28 T cell receptor beta chains from the same sample are listed, as sequenced in a study of siplizumab effects on memory and regulatory T cells. Sequencing was performed with immunoSEQ multiplex PCR; in TCRdb, only in-frame clones are kept and a portion is missing. The data hold more than 75,000 clones, with 95% to 97% observed a single time. Source material: naive CD4+ T cells sorted from blood. The receptor source for this set is a human donor in good health.

The rearrangement links TRBV7-2 to TRBJ1-2; D may be TRBD1 (5 bases). The CDR3 sequence is 13 residues long. Trimming removed 6 bases from V and 4 bases from J, with 12 bases in between. Germline assignment: CDR1 SGHTA and CDR2 FQGNSA. CDR3 region: CASSSQGTYGYTF. For the CDR3, the DNA is TGTGCCAGCAGTAGCCAGGGAACCTATGGCTACACCTTC.

The count of this clone is one. The chain uses TRBV7-6 and TRBJ1-5; 7 positions agree with TRBD1. Trimming took 5 bases from V and 2 from J; bases not matched to a gene: 12. The CDR3 length is 17 residues. Germline V CDR1 and CDR2: SGHVS, FNYEAQ. The CDR3 bases are TGTGCCAGCAGCCCGGGAACACAGGGGAAGGGCAATCAGCCCCAGCATTTT. It specifies CASSPGTQGKGNQPQHF.

The chain is built from TRBV7-2 and TRBJ2-2; 10 bases match TRBD2. The CDR3 sequence is 17 residues long. The V and J ends lost 3 bases and 5 bases, in that order; junction bases with no gene match: 9. The germline gives CDR1 SGHTA, CDR2 FQGNSA. CDR3 region: CASSFPKSGGATGELFF. CDR3 coding DNA: TGTGCCAGCAGCTTCCCTAAGAGCGGGGGGGCTACCGGGGAGCTGTTTTTT.

This chain links TRBV5-4 with TRBJ1-2, with D possibly matching TRBD1 (5 bases). Germline lookup yields CDR1 SGHNT and CDR2 YYREEE (reference sequence). Trimming pared 4 bases from V and 2 bases from J, leaving 9 bases between. This CDR3 spans 13 amino acids. The CDR3 loop is CASSPDRNYGYTF. The CDR3 nucleotides read TGTGCCAGCAGCCCCGACAGAAACTATGGCTACACCTTC.

The chain recombines TRBV5-4 with TRBJ2-5; D is unclear. Looked up from germline, CDR1 is SGHNT and CDR2 is YYREEE (reference sequence). The CDR3 has 14 amino acids. Trimming shortened V by 0 bases and J by 2 bases, and 8 bases separated the two germline ends. CDR3 bases: TGTGCCAGCAGCTTGGTGGCCAGTCAAGAGACCCAGTACTTC. It encodes CASSLVASQETQYF.

The chain combines TRBV28 with TRBJ2-7; 9 nucleotides align to TRBD1. V trimming: 5 bases; J trimming: 6 bases; junction bases outside the gene matches: 14. Per the germline V gene, CDR1 is MDHEN and CDR2 is SYDVKM. The CDR3 runs 16 residues. The CDR3 DNA reads as TGTGCCAGCAGTCCCCCCGGGACAGGGTATATCCGCGAGCAGTACTTC. Translation: CASSPPGTGYIREQYF.

The chain links TRBV7-6 to TRBJ2-3; D is ambiguous. The V end was cut by 1 base, the J end by 4 bases, with 9 bases between. Germline CDR1 SGHVS, CDR2 FNYEAQ. This CDR3 is built from 14 residues. CDR3 nucleotides: TGTGCCAGCAGCTTAGGAAGCATCGCAGATACGCAGTATTTT. Translation: CASSLGSIADTQYF.

This sequence joins TRBV18 and TRBJ1-1, with D possibly TRBD1 on 5 matching bases. This CDR3 is built from 16 residues. The germline gives CDR1 KGHSH, CDR2 LQKENI. Trimming took 1 base from V and 0 from J, leaving 12 bases between them. The DNA for the CDR3 is TGTGCCAGCTCACCACGGGGGGGTCTAATGAACACTGAAGCTTTCTTT. Its translation is CASSPRGGLMNTEAFF.

The genes are TRBV25-1 and TRBJ2-3; D may be TRBD1 (5 bases). The CDR3 extends over 14 amino acids. CDR1 MGHDK and CDR2 SYGVNS come from the germline V gene. V was pared by 1 base and J by 2 bases, with 7 bases between. CDR3 protein: CASSEWTNTDTQYF. CDR3 DNA: TGTGCCAGCAGTGAATGGACAAACACAGATACGCAGTATTTT. The variable domain in full, with the rest retrieved from reference TRBV25-1 and TRBJ2-3, is EADIYQTPRYLVIGTGKKITLECSQTMGHDKMYWYQQDPGMELHLIHYSYGVNSTEKGDLSSESTVSRIRTEHFPLTLESARPSHTSQYLCASSEWTNTDTQYFGPGTRLTVL.

The genes are TRBV27 and TRBJ1-1, with D hard to call. V gave up 3 bases and J gave up 7 bases, with 6 bases separating them. This CDR3 region has 11 residues. Germline CDR1 and CDR2: MNHEY and SMNVEV (reference sequence). The CDR3 region has the DNA TGTGCCAGCAGTTTCTGGGGTGAAGCTTTCTTT. Translating it yields CASSFWGEAFF.

The V call is TRBV27, the J call TRBJ2-5; no definite D call. Trimming shortened V by 6 bases and J by 1 base, and 12 bases separated the two germline ends. The CDR3 is 14 amino acids. The germline gives CDR1 MNHEY, CDR2 SMNVEV (reference sequence). The CDR3 loop is CASRPDGTQETQYF. The DNA of the CDR3 is TGTGCCAGCAGGCCGGACGGAACCCAAGAGACCCAGTACTTC.

The CDR3 sequence: CASSPTARNTIYF. The DNA of the CDR3 is TGTGCCAGCTCACCGACAGCAAGAAACACCATATATTTT. The chain uses TRBV18 and TRBJ1-3; D perhaps matches TRBD1 (5 bases). Germline CDR1 KGHSH, CDR2 LQKENI. V was shortened by 3 bases and J by 5 bases, with 8 bases between the two germline ends. This CDR3 has 13 amino acids.

This clone was detected once. The chain recombines TRBV6-6 with TRBJ2-2; 7 bases fit TRBD1. Losses at the gene ends were 0 bases for V and 5 bases for J; bases not matched to a gene: 0. The V gene's germline CDR1 is MNHNY and CDR2 SVGAGI (reference sequence). CDR3 length: 14 amino acids. This chain's CDR3 is CASSYSGQTGELFF. CDR3 nucleotide sequence: TGTGCCAGCAGTTACTCGGGACAGACCGGGGAGCTGTTTTTT.

This chain joins TRBV13 and TRBJ2-2; 12 bases map to TRBD2. The CDR3 is 16 amino acids. Germline V lookup: CDR1 PRHDT, CDR2 FYEKMQ (reference sequence). The ends lost 5 bases at V and 4 bases at J; junction bases unmatched: 5. For the CDR3, the DNA is TGTGCCAGCAGCGTACTAGCGGGGGGTGTCACCGGGGAGCTGTTTTTT. Amino acid sequence: CASSVLAGGVTGELFF.

The rearrangement links TRBV11-3 to TRBJ2-1, with 12 positions matching TRBD2. CDR3 size: 16 residues. Germline-derived CDR1 and CDR2 are SGHNT and YENEEA. The V gene end was trimmed by 3 bases and the J gene end by 3 bases; junction bases not matched to a gene: 3. This chain's CDR3 is CASSLSLAGGYNEQFF. The CDR3 nucleotides read TGTGCCAGCAGCTTGTCACTAGCGGGGGGCTACAATGAGCAGTTCTTC.

J is TRBJ2-2 and V is TRBV9; no reliable D call. Looked up from germline, CDR1 is SGDLS and CDR2 is YYNGEE. This CDR3 contains 12 residues. Trimming pared 0 bases from V and 7 bases from J, leaving 4 bases between. CDR3 residues: CASSVAGGELFF. The CDR3 DNA sequence: TGTGCCAGCAGCGTAGCCGGCGGGGAGCTGTTTTTT.

Remarks on this clone: Sequence at one end of the junction differs from germline and may be a read error. Other DNA sequences from this sample encode an identical CDR3 as well. This chain links TRBV19 with TRBJ1-1; D unresolved. The CDR3 has 15 amino acids. The germline gives CDR1 LNHDA, CDR2 SQIVND (reference sequence). CDR3 region: CATSPTGEPNTEAFF. CDR3 nucleotides: TGTGCCACCTCGCCAACCGGGGAACCAAACACTGAGGCTTTCTTT.

The chain carries TRBV30 and TRBJ2-1; a possible D gene is TRBD2 (6 bases). Trimming removed 2 bases from V and 7 bases from J, with 9 bases in between. CDR1 is GTSNPN, CDR2 SVGIG, per germline (reference sequence). This CDR3 spans 12 amino acids. CDR3: CAWSTEGNEQFF. The CDR3 nucleotides read TGTGCCTGGAGTACGGAGGGGAATGAGCAGTTCTTC.

V usage is TRBV7-2 and J usage is TRBJ2-3, with D perhaps being TRBD1 or TRBD2 (6 bases each). Germline-derived CDR1 and CDR2 are SGHTA and FQGNSA. The CDR3 is 15 amino acids. V shed 3 bases and J shed 0 bases, with 10 bases lying between them. The CDR3 protein is CASSFQGTSTDTQYF. The DNA for the CDR3 is TGTGCCAGCAGCTTTCAGGGGACTAGCACAGATACGCAGTATTTT.

V gene TRBV6-1 combines with J gene TRBJ2-3; D unclear. Looked up from germline, CDR1 is MNHNS and CDR2 is SASEGT. Trimming cost V 7 bases and J 1 base, with 15 bases left between them. The CDR3 totals 15 residues. This chain's CDR3 is CASTPLGLRTDTQYF. The CDR3 coding sequence is TGTGCCAGCACTCCCCTTGGGCTTCGCACAGATACGCAGTATTTT.

The CDR3 region is CASRGLAGANTGELFF. DNA of the CDR3: TGCGCCAGCAGGGGCCTAGCGGGGGCCAACACCGGGGAGCTGTTTTTT. This chain connects TRBV5-1 to TRBJ2-2, with 10 bases aligning to TRBD2. CDR1 is SGHRS, CDR2 YFSETQ, per germline. V trimming: 5 bases; J trimming: 2 bases; junction bases outside the gene matches: 6. This CDR3 is 16 amino acids long.

This chain joins TRBV18 and TRBJ2-7; unclear D gene. In germline, CDR1 is KGHSH, CDR2 LQKENI. V lost 5 bases, J lost 2 bases, and 10 bases lay in between. This CDR3 comprises 13 residues. The CDR3 loop is CASSEPPPYEQYF. The CDR3, as DNA: TGTGCCAGCTCAGAACCCCCTCCCTACGAGCAGTACTTC. Using reference TRBV18 and TRBJ2-7 for the parts outside the CDR3, the full variable domain is NAGVMQNPRHLVRRRGQEARLRCSPMKGHSHVYWYRQLPEEGLKFMVYLQKENIIDESGMPKERFSAEFPKEGPSILRIQQVVRGDSAAYFCASSEPPPYEQYFGPGTRLTVT.

J is TRBJ2-1 and V is TRBV7-2, with unresolved D. CDR3 length equals 12 residues. Trimming cost V 2 bases and J 6 bases, with 5 bases left between them. CDR1 SGHTA and CDR2 FQGNSA come from the germline V gene. The CDR3, as DNA: TGTGCCAGCAGCTTACAGACCAATGAGCAGTTCTTC. Amino acids: CASSLQTNEQFF.

V and J are TRBV19 and TRBJ2-1, with 8 bases identical to TRBD1. CDR1 LNHDA and CDR2 SQIVND come from the germline V gene (reference sequence). CDR3 size: 13 residues. After removal of 3 bases from V and 7 bases from J, the junction contained 2 bases not matched to a gene. The CDR3 DNA follows: TGTGCCAGTAGTATCGGACAGGGTAATGAGCAGTTCTTC. As protein: CASSIGQGNEQFF.

The J gene is TRBJ1-1, the V gene TRBV7-9; D perhaps matches TRBD1 (5 bases). Germline values: CDR1 SEHNR, CDR2 FQNEAQ (reference sequence). This CDR3 is built from 11 residues. Trimming took 5 bases from V and 8 from J, leaving 9 bases between them. The DNA for the CDR3 is TGTGCCAGCAGCCAGGGAGGCGAAGCTTTCTTT. This translates into CASSQGGEAFF. The full variable domain, rest sourced from reference TRBV7-9 and TRBJ1-1, is DTGVSQNPRHKITKRGQNVTFRCDPISEHNRLYWYRQTLGQGPEFLTYFQNEAQLEKSRLLSDRFSAERPKGSFSTLEIQRTEQGDSAMYLCASSQGGEAFFGQGTRLTVV.

The chain carries TRBV10-3 and TRBJ2-1, with 7 bases matching TRBD1. This CDR3 region has 15 residues. V lost 10 bases, J lost 4 bases, and 13 bases stayed unmatched. The germline V gene has CDR1 ENHRY and CDR2 SYGVKD. In nucleotides, the CDR3 is TGTGCCACCAAGGGCCCCGGGACAGAATACAATGAGCAGTTCTTC. This translates into CATKGPGTEYNEQFF.

The rearrangement uses TRBV7-9 and TRBJ2-7, with 10 positions matching TRBD1. CDR1 is SEHNR and CDR2 is FQNEAQ in the germline V gene (reference sequence). CDR3 length equals 14 residues. V gave up 3 bases and J gave up 3 bases; unmatched junction bases: 2. Written as DNA, the CDR3 is TGTGCCAGCAGCTTTGGACAGGGGGTCTACGAGCAGTACTTC. Its protein product is CASSFGQGVYEQYF.

The chain joins TRBV5-1 to TRBJ2-3, with 11 bases matching TRBD2. The CDR3 has 17 residues. In germline, CDR1 is SGHRS, CDR2 YFSETQ. The junction had 10 bases not matched to a gene; V was cut back by 5 bases and J by 2 bases. CDR3 nucleotide sequence: TGCGCCAGCAGATTATTAGCGGGGGGGCCCTCCACAGATACGCAGTATTTT. This codes for CASRLLAGGPSTDTQYF. Variable domain in full (rest from reference TRBV5-1 and TRBJ2-3): KAGVTQTPRYLIKTRGQQVTLSCSPISGHRSVSWYQQTPGQGLQFLFEYFSETQRNKGNFPGRFSGRQFSNSRSEMNVSTLELGDSALYLCASRLLAGGPSTDTQYFGPGTRLTVL.